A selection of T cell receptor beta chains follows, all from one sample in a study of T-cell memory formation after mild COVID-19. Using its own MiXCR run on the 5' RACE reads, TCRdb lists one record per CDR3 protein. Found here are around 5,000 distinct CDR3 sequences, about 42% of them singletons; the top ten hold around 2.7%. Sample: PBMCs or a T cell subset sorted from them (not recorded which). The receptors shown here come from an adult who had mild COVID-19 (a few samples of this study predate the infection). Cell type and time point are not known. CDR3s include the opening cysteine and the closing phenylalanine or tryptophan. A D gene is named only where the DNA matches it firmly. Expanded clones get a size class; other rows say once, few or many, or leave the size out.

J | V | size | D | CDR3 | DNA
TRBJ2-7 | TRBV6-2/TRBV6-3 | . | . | CASSYSNRVTDF | TGTGCCAGCAGTTACTCAAACAGGGTAACGGACTTC
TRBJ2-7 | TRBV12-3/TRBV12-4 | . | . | CASSSRSSYEQYF | TGTGCCAGCAGTTCGAGGAGCTCCTACGAGCAGTACTTC
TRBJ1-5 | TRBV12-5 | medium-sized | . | CASGYSSVSPNQPQHF | TGTGCTAGTGGATACTCTTCGGTCAGCCCCAATCAGCCCCAGCATTTT
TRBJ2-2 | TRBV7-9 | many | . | CASTRLKVPTGELFF | TGTGCCAGCACCCGACTAAAAGTCCCCACCGGGGAGCTGTTTTTT
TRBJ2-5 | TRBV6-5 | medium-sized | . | CASSYRDWETQYF | TGTGCCAGCAGTTACCGGGATTGGGAGACCCAGTACTTC
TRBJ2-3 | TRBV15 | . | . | CATSRGTQGGQTDTQYF | TGTGCCACCAGCAGAGGGACGCAGGGAGGACAAACAGATACGCAGTATTTT
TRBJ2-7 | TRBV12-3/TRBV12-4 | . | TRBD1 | CASSPPGQGSYEQYF | TGTGCCAGCAGTCCCCCGGGACAGGGGTCCTACGAGCAGTACTTC
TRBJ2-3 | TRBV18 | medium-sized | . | CASSPDTDTQYF | TGTGCCAGCTCACCGGACACAGATACGCAGTATTTT
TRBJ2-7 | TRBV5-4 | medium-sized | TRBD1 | CASSPGTGAYEQYF | TGTGCCAGCAGCCCCGGGACAGGGGCCTACGAGCAGTACTTC
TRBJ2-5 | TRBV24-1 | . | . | CASARAAKETQYF | TGTGCCTCCGCAAGAGCGGCCAAAGAGACCCAGTACTTC
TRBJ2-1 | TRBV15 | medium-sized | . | CATSRDMYNEQFF | TGTGCCACCAGCAGGGACATGTACAATGAGCAGTTCTTC
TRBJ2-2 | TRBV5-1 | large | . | CASTQTRSFNTGELFF | TGCGCCAGCACCCAAACAAGATCCTTCAACACCGGGGAGCTGTTTTTT
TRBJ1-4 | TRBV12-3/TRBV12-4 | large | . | CASSYGYNEKLFF | TGTGCCAGCAGTTACGGATATAATGAAAAACTGTTTTTT
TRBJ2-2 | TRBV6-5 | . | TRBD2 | CASTTSGTGELFF | TGTGCCAGCACAACTAGCGGGACCGGGGAGCTGTTTTTT
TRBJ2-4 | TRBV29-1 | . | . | CSVEMAGKNIQYF | TGCAGCGTTGAAATGGCGGGCAAAAACATTCAGTACTTC
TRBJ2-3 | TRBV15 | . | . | CATSRTSLDTQYF | TGTGCCACCAGCAGAACCTCGTTGGATACGCAGTATTTT
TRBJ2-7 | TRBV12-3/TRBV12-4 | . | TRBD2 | CASSLLTSVLDEQYF | TGTGCCAGCAGCCTACTCACTAGCGTTCTCGACGAGCAGTACTTC
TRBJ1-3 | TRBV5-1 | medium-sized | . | CASSLASGNTIYF | TGCGCCAGCAGCTTGGCCTCTGGAAACACCATATATTTT
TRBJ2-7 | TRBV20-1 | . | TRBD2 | CSARSLAGEQYF | TGCAGTGCTAGATCCCTAGCGGGGGAGCAGTACTTC
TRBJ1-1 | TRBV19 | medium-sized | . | CATSRSGNTEAFF | TGTGCCACCTCTCGGTCAGGGAACACTGAAGCTTTCTTT
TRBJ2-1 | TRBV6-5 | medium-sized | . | CASTSWRDNEQFF | TGTGCCAGCACCTCGTGGAGGGACAATGAGCAGTTCTTC
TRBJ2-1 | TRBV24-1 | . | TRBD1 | CATSRWTGLYNEQFF | TGTGCCACCAGCCGATGGACAGGGTTATACAATGAGCAGTTCTTC
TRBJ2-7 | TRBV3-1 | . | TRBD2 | CASSQAGGTYEQYF | TGTGCCAGCAGCCAAGCGGGGGGAACCTACGAGCAGTACTTC
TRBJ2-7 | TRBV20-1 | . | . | CSARAGDGEQYF | TGCAGTGCTAGAGCGGGAGACGGCGAGCAGTACTTC
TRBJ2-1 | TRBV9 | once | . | CASSVDGPLSAYNEQFF | TGTGCCAGCAGCGTAGACGGGCCCCTCTCGGCCTACAATGAGCAGTTCTTC
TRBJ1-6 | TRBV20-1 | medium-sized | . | CSARDLTVSPLHF | TGCAGTGCTAGAGATCTTACGGTTTCACCCCTCCACTTT
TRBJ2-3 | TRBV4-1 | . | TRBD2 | CASSQAPGLRGDTQYF | TGCGCCAGCAGCCAGGCCCCGGGACTAAGGGGAGATACGCAGTATTTT
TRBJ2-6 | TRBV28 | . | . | CAAGALSGANVLTF | TGTGCTGCAGGGGCTCTCTCTGGGGCCAACGTCCTGACTTTC
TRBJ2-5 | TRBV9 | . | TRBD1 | CASSKTGAGETQYF | TGTGCCAGCAGCAAGACAGGGGCGGGAGAGACCCAGTACTTC
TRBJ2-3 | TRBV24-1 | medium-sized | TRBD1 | CATSEQGRNFPMLRISTDTQYF | TGTGCCACCAGTGAACAGGGGCGAAATTTTCCAATGCTACGGATTAGCACAGATACGCAGTATTTT
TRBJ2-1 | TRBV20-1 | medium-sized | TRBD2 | CSARDSSGAYNEQFF | TGCAGTGCTAGAGATTCTAGCGGAGCATACAATGAGCAGTTCTTC
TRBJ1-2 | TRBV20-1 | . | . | CSVPGSWNYGYTF | TGCAGTGTCCCCGGAAGTTGGAACTATGGCTACACCTTC
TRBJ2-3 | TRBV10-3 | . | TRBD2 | CATGTSGSIDTQYF | TGTGCCACCGGGACTAGCGGGTCCATAGATACGCAGTATTTT
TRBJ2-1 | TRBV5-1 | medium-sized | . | CASTPGGAGEQFF | TGCGCCAGCACTCCCGGCGGGGCCGGTGAGCAGTTCTTC